The clone carrying this TCR beta chain was seen only a few times. Its antigen is not identified. Reverse transcription of all isolated RNA meant that expressed TCRB transcripts were sequenced. About 3.6 million reads was the average for naive, central memory and regulatory T cell samples. Clones were sequenced by immunoSEQ multiplex PCR, and TCRdb holds only the in-frame ones, with some missing. This table holds nearly 700,000 clones, roughly 13% found once. Germline V gene lookup returns CDR1 MGHRA and CDR2 YSYEKL. V was pared by 0 bases and J by 7 bases, with 11 bases between. This CDR3 has 14 amino acids. This sample was taken from a study of beta chain features in type 1 diabetes. Study-level results: The naive, central memory and Treg TCRB repertoires looked more alike in patients than they did in healthy donors. Type 1 diabetes patients showed a moderate but significant shortening of TCRB CDR3s in all four CD4+ subsets.

The sample taken for sequencing was naive CD4+ T cells from blood. The receptor comes from a man younger than 35 with type 1 diabetes. The chain is built from TRBV4-1 and TRBJ2-3; perhaps TRBD2 as D (5 bases). In nucleotides, the CDR3 is TGCGCCAGCAGCCAAGATCGGGGATTCCATACGCAGTATTTT. Translating gives CASSQDRGFHTQYF.